This TCR beta chain is drawn from a study of cytomegalovirus exposure and HLA in healthy donors. Findings and caveats of the study: In terms of immune exposure information, only CMV serostatus was available.

Trimming removed 7 bases from V and 1 base from J, with 13 bases in between. The CDR3 has 14 residues. Germline V gene sequence: CDR1 LNHDA, CDR2 SQIVND (reference sequence). As for this clone: What it recognizes is unknown.

13 Jbeta primers and 60 Vbeta primers were used for the PCR. Only in-frame clones appear in the TCRdb table, and some are missing; sequencing was by immunoSEQ multiplex PCR. The sample lists over 150,000 clones, 60% to 80% occurring once. The receptor was isolated from a woman aged 40 to 49 in good health and CMV-seropositive. V is TRBV19 and J is TRBJ1-1, with D tentatively TRBD1 (6 bases). Sequencing input: PBMCs. CDR3 sequence (DNA): TGTGCCAGTACCGCGACAGGTCGGAACACTGAAGCTTTCTTT. Its protein product is CASTATGRNTEAFF. Full variable domain (missing parts from reference TRBV19 and TRBJ1-1): DGGITQSPKYLFRKEGQNVTLSCEQNLNHDAMYWYRQDPGQGLRLIYYSQIVNDFQKGDIAEGYSVSREKKESFPLTVTSAQKNPTAFYLCASTATGRNTEAFFGQGTRLTVV.